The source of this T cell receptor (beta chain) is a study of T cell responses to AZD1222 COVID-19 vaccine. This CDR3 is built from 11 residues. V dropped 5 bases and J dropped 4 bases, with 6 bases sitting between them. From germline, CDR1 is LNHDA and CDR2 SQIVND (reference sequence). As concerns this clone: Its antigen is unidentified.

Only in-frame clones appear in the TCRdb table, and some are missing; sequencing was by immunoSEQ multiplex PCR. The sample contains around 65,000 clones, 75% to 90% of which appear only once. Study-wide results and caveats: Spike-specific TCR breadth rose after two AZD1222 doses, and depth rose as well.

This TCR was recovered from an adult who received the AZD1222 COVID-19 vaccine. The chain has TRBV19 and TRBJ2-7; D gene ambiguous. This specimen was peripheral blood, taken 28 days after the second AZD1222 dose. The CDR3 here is CASSHGYEQYF. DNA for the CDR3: TGTGCCAGTAGTCACGGATACGAGCAGTACTTC.